This paragraph covers one T cell receptor beta chain sequence. Its antigen is as yet unknown. The CDR3 contains 16 residues. The data belong to a study of T cell clones after liver transplantation. On the study more broadly: As an antigen-independent comparator, third-party-reactive TCRbeta sequences came from pre-transplant mixed lymphocyte reactions. At least one year of complete immunosuppression withdrawal without enzymes over twice normal defined tolerance.

The protocol was immunoSEQ multiplex PCR, while the TCRdb copy is restricted to in-frame clones and leaves out a portion. The profile shows roughly 2,000 clones, 30% to 40% of them singletons. Alloreactive TCRbeta sequences came from sequencing proliferating CFSE-low cells in the MLR. Stimulators were graft donor PBMCs, splenocytes, lymph-node cells, or third-party PBMCs for pre-transplant recipient cells. Sequenced input: CD8+ T cells from cultured PBMCs. The gene calls are TRBV21-1 and TRBJ2-7; the table's D call, TRBD2, was not checked against the DNA. TRBV21-1 is flagged as a pseudogene. The TCR was taken from a human patient who received a liver transplant. The T cells may come from the graft donor. The DNA for the CDR3 is TGTGCCAGCAGTTCCGGGTTAGCTACACTGTTAGACGAGCAGTACTTC. This translates into CASSSGLATLLDEQYF.